This section outlines one T cell receptor beta chain sequence together with its context. Its antigen is unidentified. The CDR3 covers 15 residues. V was cut by 1 base and J by 6 bases, with 15 bases left in between. Germline-derived CDR1 and CDR2 are LGHDT and YNNKEL (reference sequence). The entry originates in a study of blood T cells in healthy people across ages. Each sample had at least 7 million PBMCs isolated. A second PCR, run for about 6 to 11 cycles, used a sample-barcoded 5' primer plus a J-beta primer mix. TCRdb re-called the 5' RACE reads through MiXCR, storing one row per CDR3 protein. There are 600,000 to 650,000 distinct CDR3 sequences in the sample; roughly 53% occur only once, and roughly 34% lies in the top ten. Study-level findings and limits: Estimates drawn from one million T cells were deemed to understate diversity.

The chain couples TRBV3-1 to TRBJ1-2; D gene ambiguous. The sequence was obtained from a man in his 60s in good health. Sample: blood. For the CDR3, the DNA is TGTGCCAGCAGCCAAGGCGGCGGGAGGAGGGATGGCTACACCTTC. This gives the protein CASSQGGGRRDGYTF. Drawing the rest from reference TRBV3-1 and TRBJ1-2, the complete variable domain is DTAVSQTPKYLVTQMGNDKSIKCEQNLGHDTMYWYKQDSKKFLKIMFSYNNKELIINETVPNRFSPKSPDKAHLNLHINSLELGDSAVYFCASSQGGGRRDGYTFGSGTRLTVV.